The clone carrying this TCR beta chain was counted many times. Genomic DNA yielded TCR beta CDR3, amplified by two-round multiplex PCR. Primers were specific to each TRBV and TRBJ gene in first-round PCR. One entry per CDR3 protein, called by TCRdb with MiXCR from the multiplex PCR reads. In the table there are about 35,000 distinct CDR3 sequences, approximately 32% of which are singletons. V lost 6 bases to trimming and J lost 1 base, with 13 bases between them. The CDR3 length is 15 residues. CDR1 LNHDA and CDR2 SQIVND come from the germline V gene (reference sequence). The data were taken from a study of prognosis after radiotherapy for stage I lung cancer. For the study at large: About 15 of the patients were found to have newly diagnosed primary stage I lung tumors, and roughly five were living with oligometastatic NSCLC after surgical resection of the primary tumor. Stereotactic body radiotherapy was given without concurrent therapy in all patients.

This TCR was recovered from a donor of 50 years or more with non-small cell lung cancer. This chain uses TRBV19 with TRBJ1-3; no clear D. Source: PBMCs, taken before or after stereotactic body radiation therapy (not recorded which). The CDR3 bases are TGTGCCAGTAGCCGAGACAACGGATCTGGAAACACCATATATTTT. This encodes CASSRDNGSGNTIYF.